This T cell receptor (beta chain) was sequenced in a study of blood T cells in healthy people across ages. This clonotype was seen only a few times. Together with a sample-barcoded 5' primer, a J-beta primer mix was included in a second PCR lasting about 7 to 12 cycles. A single record per CDR3 protein comes from TCRdb applying MiXCR to the 5' RACE reads. The sample lists hundreds of thousands of distinct CDR3 sequences, 22% occurring once. The CDR3 runs to 15 residues. V dropped 5 bases and J dropped 7; count of bases not matched to a gene: 10. Per the germline V gene, CDR1 is SEHNR and CDR2 is FQNEAQ (reference sequence).

The sample was blood. The TCR was taken from a man between 65 and 85 years old in good health. The rearrangement links TRBV7-9 to TRBJ2-3, with 9 positions matching TRBD1. In DNA form, the CDR3 reads TGTGCCAGCAGCGAGAGGGGAACAGGGGGCAATACGCAGTATTTT. Its translation: CASSERGTGGNTQYF.